The clone carrying this T cell receptor (beta chain) was seen repeatedly, ten times or more. Its matching antigen is unknown. The CDR3 runs 13 residues. Trimming stripped 3 bases from V and 3 bases from J, with 8 bases between. CDR1 and CDR2 from the germline V gene are KGHSH and LQKENI. The sample is drawn from a study of blood T cells in healthy people across ages. Combining a sample-barcoded 5' primer with a J-beta primer mix, a second PCR ran for roughly 7 to 11 cycles. In TCRdb, the 5' RACE reads were re-called with MiXCR into one record per CDR3 protein. The sample includes approximately 800,000 distinct CDR3 sequences, roughly 24% of them seen just once. Notes on the study in general: Relative to aged donors, long-lived donors carried more naive CD4+ cells and displayed higher diversity. Older age went with lower TCR beta diversity per million T cells, in a roughly linear way.

These data were likewise used in another study, on T cells of mothers and their children. From that study: For the second PCR, the M1S primer put in sample barcodes and 2-4 random nucleotides.

What was sequenced was blood. The receptor was derived from a boy aged 5-17 years in good health. The chain recombines TRBV18 with TRBJ1-2, with a weak D call TRBD1 (5 bases). CDR3 in DNA: TGTGCCAGCTCACCGGGCAGGGACTATGGCTACACCTTC. Its protein is CASSPGRDYGYTF.